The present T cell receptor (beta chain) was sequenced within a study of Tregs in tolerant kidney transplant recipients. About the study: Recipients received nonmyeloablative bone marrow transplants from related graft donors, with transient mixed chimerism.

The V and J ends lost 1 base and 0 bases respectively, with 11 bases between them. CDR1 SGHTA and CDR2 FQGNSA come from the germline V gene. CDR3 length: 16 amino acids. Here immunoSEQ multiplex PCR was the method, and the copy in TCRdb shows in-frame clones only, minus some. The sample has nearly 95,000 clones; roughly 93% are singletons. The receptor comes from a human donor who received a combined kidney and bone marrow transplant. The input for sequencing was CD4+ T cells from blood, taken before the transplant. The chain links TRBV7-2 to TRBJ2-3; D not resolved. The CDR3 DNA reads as TGTGCCAGCAGCTTAGGTAGTATGCAAAGCACAGATACGCAGTATTTT. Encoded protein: CASSLGSMQSTDTQYF.